This T cell receptor (beta chain) derives from a study of OX40 agonist ivuxolimab in advanced cancers. Study context: Patients with hepatocellular carcinoma, melanoma, renal cell or head and neck cancer made up the dose-escalation patients. Having had anti-PD-1, anti-PD-L1 or anti-CTLA-4 therapy before was allowed, and 40% to 45% had some. Overall study findings and caveats: There were, on average, more expanded clones in CD8+ T cells than in CD4+.

Germline CDR1 and CDR2: SGHNT and YENEEA. The CDR3 has 13 amino acids. V gave up 5 bases and J gave up 0 bases, with 7 bases separating them. Sequenced by immunoSEQ multiplex PCR; TCRdb stores in-frame clones only, minus some. The repertoire holds roughly 88,000 clones, with around 87% as singletons. Any history of autoimmune disease or systemic immunosuppression disqualified patients. On this clone: Its antigen is still unknown.

The source is an adult with an advanced solid tumor such as melanoma, head and neck, liver or kidney cancer. This chain links TRBV11-3 with TRBJ1-1; tentative D call: TRBD1 (5 bases). Specimen: CD4+ or CD8+ T cells sorted from blood, collected in a trial of the OX40 agonist ivuxolimab. The CDR3 sequence is CASSRQMNTEAFF. The CDR3 nucleotides read TGTGCCAGCAGCCGACAGATGAACACTGAAGCTTTCTTT.